The present T cell receptor beta chain was sequenced within a study of blood T cell repertoires in COVID-19. About the research overall: Specimens from acute and convalescent COVID-19 originated in the United States, Italy and Spain. T cells, B-cell-depleted T cells, or PBMCs provided the cDNA or gDNA that served as material.

Source study methods: Reference gene primer amplification gave estimated nucleated cell counts. Clones were read by immunoSEQ multiplex PCR, and TCRdb kept only the in-frame ones, dropping some. V, J and clone size derive from that table, while D and trimming were established from the DNA sequence. The sample consists of around 130,000 clones, 80% to 90% of them appearing once. Participants had their cohort set by participant-reported clinical history. Input material: PBMCs or T cells enriched from blood (not recorded which). The sequence was collected from a man in his forties or fifties with acute COVID-19.

CDR3 nucleotide sequence: TGTGCCAGCAGTTACTTAGGACAGGGCGGCTATGGCTACACCTTC. This sequence encodes CASSYLGQGGYGYTF. The chain links TRBV6-5 to TRBJ1-2, with 8 bases fitting TRBD1. The CDR3 is 15 amino acids. Germline V gene data show CDR1 as MNHEY and CDR2 as SVGAGI. V trimming: 1 base; J trimming: 4 bases; junction bases outside the gene matches: 5.